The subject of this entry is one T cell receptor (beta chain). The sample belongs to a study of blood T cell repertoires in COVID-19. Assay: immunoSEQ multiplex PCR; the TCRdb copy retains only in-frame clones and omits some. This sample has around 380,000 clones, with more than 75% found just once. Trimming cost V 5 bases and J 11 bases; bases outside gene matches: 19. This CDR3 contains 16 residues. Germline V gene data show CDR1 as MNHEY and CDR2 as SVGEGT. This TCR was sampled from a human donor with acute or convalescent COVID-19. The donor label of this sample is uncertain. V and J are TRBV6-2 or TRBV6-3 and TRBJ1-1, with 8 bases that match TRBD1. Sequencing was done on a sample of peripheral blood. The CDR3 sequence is CASSGPGQAFLLGAFF. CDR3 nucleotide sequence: TGTGCCAGCAGTGGACCGGGACAGGCCTTTCTACTCGGGGCTTTCTTT.